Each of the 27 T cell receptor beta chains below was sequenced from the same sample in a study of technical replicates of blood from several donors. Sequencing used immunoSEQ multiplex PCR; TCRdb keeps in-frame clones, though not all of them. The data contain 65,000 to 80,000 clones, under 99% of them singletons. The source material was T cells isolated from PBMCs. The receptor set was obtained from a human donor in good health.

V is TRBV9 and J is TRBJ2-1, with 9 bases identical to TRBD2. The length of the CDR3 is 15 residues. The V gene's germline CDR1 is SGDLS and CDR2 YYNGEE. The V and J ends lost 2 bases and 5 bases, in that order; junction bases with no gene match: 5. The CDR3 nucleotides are TGTGCCAGCAGCGTGAGCGGGAGGAGCGACAATGAGCAGTTCTTC. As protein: CASSVSGRSDNEQFF.

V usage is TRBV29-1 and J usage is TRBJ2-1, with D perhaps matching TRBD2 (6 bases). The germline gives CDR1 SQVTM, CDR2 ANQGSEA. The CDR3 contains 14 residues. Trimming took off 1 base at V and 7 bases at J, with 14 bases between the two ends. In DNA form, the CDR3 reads TGCAGCGTTGAAGTACCCGGGAGTCTAAATGAGCAGTTCTTC. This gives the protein CSVEVPGSLNEQFF.

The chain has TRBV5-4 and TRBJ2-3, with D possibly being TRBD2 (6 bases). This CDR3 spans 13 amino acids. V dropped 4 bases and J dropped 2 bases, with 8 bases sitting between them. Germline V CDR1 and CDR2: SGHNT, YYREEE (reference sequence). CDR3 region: CASSGDFTDTQYF. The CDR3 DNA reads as TGTGCCAGCAGCGGGGACTTCACAGATACGCAGTATTTT. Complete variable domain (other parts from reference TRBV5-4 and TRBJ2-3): ETGVTQSPTHLIKTRGQQVTLRCSSQSGHNTVSWYQQALGQGPQFIFQYYREEENGRGNFPPRFSGLQFPNYSSELNVNALELDDSALYLCASSGDFTDTQYFGPGTRLTVL.

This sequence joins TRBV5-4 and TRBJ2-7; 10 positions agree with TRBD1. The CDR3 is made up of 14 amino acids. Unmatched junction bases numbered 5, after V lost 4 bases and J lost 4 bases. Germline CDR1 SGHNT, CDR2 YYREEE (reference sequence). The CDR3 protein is CASSPGQGRYEQYF. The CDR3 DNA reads TGTGCCAGCAGCCCGGGACAGGGGAGGTACGAGCAGTACTTC.

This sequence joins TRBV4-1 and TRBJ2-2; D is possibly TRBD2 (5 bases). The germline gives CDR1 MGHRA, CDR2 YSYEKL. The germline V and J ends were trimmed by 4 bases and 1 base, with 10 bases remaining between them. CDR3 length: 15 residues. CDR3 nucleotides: TGCGCCAGCAGCCGGGAGCCCCTGAACACCGGGGAGCTGTTTTTT. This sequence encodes CASSREPLNTGELFF.

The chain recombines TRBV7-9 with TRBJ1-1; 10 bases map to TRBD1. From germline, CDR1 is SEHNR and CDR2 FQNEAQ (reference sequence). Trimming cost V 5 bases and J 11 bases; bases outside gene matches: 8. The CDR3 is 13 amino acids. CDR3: CASSPPDRGHAFF. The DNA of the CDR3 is TGTGCCAGCAGCCCTCCCGACAGGGGGCACGCTTTCTTT.

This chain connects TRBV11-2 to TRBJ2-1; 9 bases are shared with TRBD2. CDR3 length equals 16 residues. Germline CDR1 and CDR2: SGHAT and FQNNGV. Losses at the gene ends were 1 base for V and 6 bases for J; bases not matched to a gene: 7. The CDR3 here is CASSLVYSGSINEQFF. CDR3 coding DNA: TGTGCCAGCAGCTTAGTCTATAGCGGGAGCATCAATGAGCAGTTCTTC. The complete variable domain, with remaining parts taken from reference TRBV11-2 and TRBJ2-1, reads EAGVAQSPRYKIIEKRQSVAFWCNPISGHATLYWYQQILGQGPKLLIQFQNNGVVDDSQLPKDRFSAERLKGVDSTLKIQPAKLEDSAVYLCASSLVYSGSINEQFFGPGTRLTVL.

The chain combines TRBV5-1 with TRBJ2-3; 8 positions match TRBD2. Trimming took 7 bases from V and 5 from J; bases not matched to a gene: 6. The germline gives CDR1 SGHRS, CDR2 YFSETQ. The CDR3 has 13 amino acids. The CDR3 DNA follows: TGCGCCAGCTTTTTAGCGGGGATAGATACGCAGTATTTT. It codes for CASFLAGIDTQYF.

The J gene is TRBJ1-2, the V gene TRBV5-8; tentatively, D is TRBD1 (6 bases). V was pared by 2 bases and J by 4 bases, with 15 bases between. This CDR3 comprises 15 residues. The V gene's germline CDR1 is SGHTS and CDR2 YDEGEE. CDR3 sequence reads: CASSFRPGGSYGYTF. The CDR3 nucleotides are TGTGCCAGCAGCTTTCGACCGGGGGGCAGCTATGGCTACACCTTC.

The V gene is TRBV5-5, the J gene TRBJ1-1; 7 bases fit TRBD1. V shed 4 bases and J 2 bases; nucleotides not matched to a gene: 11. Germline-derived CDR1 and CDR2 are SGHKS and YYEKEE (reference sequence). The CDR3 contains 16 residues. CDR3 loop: CASSASGTAFNTEAFF. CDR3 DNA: TGTGCCAGCAGCGCCTCCGGGACAGCCTTTAACACTGAAGCTTTCTTT.

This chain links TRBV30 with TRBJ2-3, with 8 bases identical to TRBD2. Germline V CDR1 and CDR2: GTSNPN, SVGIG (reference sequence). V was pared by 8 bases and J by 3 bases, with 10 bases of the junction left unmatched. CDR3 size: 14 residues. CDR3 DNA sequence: TGTGCCCTCGGGGGGGGACGGTTGACAGATACGCAGTATTTT. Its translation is CALGGGRLTDTQYF.

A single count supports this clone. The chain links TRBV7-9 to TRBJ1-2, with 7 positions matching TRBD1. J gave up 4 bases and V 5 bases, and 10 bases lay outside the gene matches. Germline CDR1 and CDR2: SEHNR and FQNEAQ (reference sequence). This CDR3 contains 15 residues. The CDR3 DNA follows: TGTGCCAGCAGCCCAGGACAGGCGGATTCCTATGGCTACACCTTC. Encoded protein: CASSPGQADSYGYTF.

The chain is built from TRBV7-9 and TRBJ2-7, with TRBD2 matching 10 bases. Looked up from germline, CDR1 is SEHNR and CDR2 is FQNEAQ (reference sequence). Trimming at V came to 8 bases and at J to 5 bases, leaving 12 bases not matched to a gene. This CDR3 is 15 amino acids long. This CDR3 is CASASGSRLMDEQYF. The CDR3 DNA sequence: TGTGCCAGCGCTAGCGGGAGTCGACTAATGGACGAGCAGTACTTC.

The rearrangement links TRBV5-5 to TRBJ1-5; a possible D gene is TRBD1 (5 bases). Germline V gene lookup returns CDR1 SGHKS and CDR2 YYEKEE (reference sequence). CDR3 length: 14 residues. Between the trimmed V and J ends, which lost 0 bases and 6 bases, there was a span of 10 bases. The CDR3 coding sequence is TGTGCCAGCAGCTTGGACAGGCTTCCTCAGCCCCAGCATTTT. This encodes CASSLDRLPQPQHF.

The CDR3 coding sequence is TGTGCTAGTGGTTTGAGCACTAGCGGGAGGGAGACCCAGTACTTC. This codes for CASGLSTSGRETQYF. V and J are TRBV12-5 and TRBJ2-5; 12 nucleotides align to TRBD2. V dropped 2 bases and J dropped 5; count of bases not matched to a gene: 3. Germline CDR1 reads LGHNT; CDR2 reads FRNRAP. The CDR3 loop spans 15 amino acids.

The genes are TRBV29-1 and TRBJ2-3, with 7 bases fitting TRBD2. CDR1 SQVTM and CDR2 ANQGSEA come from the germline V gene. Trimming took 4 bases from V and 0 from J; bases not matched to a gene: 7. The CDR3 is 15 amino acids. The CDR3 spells CSVAGGRWSTDTQYF. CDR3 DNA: TGCAGCGTTGCGGGCGGGAGATGGAGCACAGATACGCAGTATTTT.

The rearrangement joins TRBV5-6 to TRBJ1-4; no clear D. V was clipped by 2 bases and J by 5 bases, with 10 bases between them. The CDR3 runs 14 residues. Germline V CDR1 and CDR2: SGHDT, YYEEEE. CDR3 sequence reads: CASSFGRRNEKLFF. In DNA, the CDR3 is TGTGCCAGCAGCTTTGGACGGAGGAATGAAAAACTGTTTTTT. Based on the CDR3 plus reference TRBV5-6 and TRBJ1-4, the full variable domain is DAGVTQSPTHLIKTRGQQVTLRCSPKSGHDTVSWYQQALGQGPQFIFQYYEEEERQRGNFPDRFSGHQFPNYSSELNVNALLLGDSALYLCASSFGRRNEKLFFGSGTQLSVL.

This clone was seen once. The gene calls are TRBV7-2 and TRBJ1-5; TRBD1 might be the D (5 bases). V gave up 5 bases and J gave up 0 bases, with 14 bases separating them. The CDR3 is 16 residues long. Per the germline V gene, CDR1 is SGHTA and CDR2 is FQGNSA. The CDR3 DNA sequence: TGTGCCAGCAGCCCAATCGGGGGGTTTAGCAATCAGCCCCAGCATTTT. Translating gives CASSPIGGFSNQPQHF.

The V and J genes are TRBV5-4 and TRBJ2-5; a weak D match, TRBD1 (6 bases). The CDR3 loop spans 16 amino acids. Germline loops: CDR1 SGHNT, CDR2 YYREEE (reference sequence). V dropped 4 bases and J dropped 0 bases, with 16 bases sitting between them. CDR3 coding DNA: TGTGCCAGCAGCGCACAGGACAGAGTGAACCAAGAGACCCAGTACTTC. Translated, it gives CASSAQDRVNQETQYF. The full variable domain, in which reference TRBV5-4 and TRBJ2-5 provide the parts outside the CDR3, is ETGVTQSPTHLIKTRGQQVTLRCSSQSGHNTVSWYQQALGQGPQFIFQYYREEENGRGNFPPRFSGLQFPNYSSELNVNALELDDSALYLCASSAQDRVNQETQYFGPGTRLLVL.

CDR3 loop: CASSFSGTFANYGYTF. The CDR3 DNA reads TGTGCCAGCAGCTTTTCCGGGACATTCGCTAACTATGGCTACACCTTC. The V call is TRBV13, the J call TRBJ1-2, with D possibly being TRBD1 (6 bases). This CDR3 contains 16 residues. From germline, CDR1 is PRHDT and CDR2 FYEKMQ (reference sequence). Trimming pared 3 bases from V and 0 bases from J, leaving 14 bases between.

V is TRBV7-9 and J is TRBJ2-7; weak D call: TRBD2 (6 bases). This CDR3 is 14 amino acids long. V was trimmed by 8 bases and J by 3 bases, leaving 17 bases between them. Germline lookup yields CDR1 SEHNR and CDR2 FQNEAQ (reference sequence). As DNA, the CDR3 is TGTGCCAGCTCCCGGGGGAGTGCCGACTACGAGCAGTACTTC. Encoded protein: CASSRGSADYEQYF.

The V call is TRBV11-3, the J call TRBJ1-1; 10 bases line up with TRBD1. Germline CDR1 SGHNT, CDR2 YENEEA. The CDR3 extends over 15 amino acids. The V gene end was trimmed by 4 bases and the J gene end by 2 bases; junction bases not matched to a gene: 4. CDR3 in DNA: TGTGCCAGCAGCTATAGGACAGGGGGTAACACTGAAGCTTTCTTT. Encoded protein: CASSYRTGGNTEAFF.

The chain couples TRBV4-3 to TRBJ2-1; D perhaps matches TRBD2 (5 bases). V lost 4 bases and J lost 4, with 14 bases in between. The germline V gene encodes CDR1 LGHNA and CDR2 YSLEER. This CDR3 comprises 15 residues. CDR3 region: CASSPLVALYNEQFF. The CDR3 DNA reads TGCGCCAGCAGCCCCCTGGTAGCGCTATACAATGAGCAGTTCTTC.

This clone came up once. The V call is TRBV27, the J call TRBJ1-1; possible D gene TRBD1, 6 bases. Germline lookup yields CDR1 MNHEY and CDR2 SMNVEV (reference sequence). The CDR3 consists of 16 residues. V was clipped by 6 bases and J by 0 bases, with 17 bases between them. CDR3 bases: TGTGCCAGCAGGCCGTCCTCAGGGGAAATGAACACTGAAGCTTTCTTT. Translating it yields CASRPSSGEMNTEAFF.

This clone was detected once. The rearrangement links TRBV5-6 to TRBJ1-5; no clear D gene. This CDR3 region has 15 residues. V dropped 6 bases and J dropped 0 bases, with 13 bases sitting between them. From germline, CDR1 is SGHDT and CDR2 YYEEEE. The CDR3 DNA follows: TGTGCCAGCACCATGGGCCAATATAGCAATCAGCCCCAGCATTTT. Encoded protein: CASTMGQYSNQPQHF.

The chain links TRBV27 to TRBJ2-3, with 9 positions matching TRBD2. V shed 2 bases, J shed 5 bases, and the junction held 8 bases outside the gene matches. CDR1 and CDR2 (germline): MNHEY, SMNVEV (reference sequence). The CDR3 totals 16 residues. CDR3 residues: CASSLLREGLEDTQYF. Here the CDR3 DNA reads TGTGCCAGCAGTTTACTGCGGGAGGGCCTCGAAGATACGCAGTATTTT.

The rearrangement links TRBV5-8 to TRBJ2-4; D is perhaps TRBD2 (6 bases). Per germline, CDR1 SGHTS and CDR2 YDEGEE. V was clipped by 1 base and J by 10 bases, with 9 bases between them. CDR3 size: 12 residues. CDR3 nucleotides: TGTGCCAGCAGCTTGCTGGAGGGGATTCAGTACTTC. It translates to CASSLLEGIQYF.